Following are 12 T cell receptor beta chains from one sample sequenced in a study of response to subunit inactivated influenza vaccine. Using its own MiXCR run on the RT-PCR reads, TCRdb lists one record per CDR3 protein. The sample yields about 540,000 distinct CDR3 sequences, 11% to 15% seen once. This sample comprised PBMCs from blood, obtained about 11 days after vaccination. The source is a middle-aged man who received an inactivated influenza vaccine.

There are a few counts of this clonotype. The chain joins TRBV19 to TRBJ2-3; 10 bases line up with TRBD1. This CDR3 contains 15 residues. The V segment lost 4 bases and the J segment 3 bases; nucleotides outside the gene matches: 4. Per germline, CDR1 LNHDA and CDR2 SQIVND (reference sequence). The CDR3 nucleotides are TGTGCCAGTAGTAGACAGGGGGCACGGACAGATACGCAGTATTTT. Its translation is CASSRQGARTDTQYF.

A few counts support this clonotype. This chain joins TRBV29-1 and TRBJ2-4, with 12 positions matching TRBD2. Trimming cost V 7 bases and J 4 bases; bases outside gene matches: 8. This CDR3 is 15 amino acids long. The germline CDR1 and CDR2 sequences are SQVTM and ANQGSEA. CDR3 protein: CSATSGSGFKNIQYF. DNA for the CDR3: TGCAGCGCGACTAGCGGGAGTGGGTTTAAAAACATTCAGTACTTC.

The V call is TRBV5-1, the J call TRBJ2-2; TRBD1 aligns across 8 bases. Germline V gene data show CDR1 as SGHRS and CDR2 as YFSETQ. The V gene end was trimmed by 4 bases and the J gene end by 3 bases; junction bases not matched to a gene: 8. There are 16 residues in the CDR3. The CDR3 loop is CASSPAGTGHTGELFF. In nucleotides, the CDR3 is TGCGCCAGCAGCCCGGCCGGGACAGGCCACACCGGGGAGCTGTTTTTT.

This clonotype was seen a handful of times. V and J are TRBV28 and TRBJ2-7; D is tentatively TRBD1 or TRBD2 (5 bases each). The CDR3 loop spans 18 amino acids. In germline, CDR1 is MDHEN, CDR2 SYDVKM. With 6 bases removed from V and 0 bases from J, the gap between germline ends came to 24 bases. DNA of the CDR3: TGTGCCAGCAGCCCAACGCCATGGGGGACCACCATCTCCTACGAGCAGTACTTC. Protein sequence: CASSPTPWGTTISYEQYF.

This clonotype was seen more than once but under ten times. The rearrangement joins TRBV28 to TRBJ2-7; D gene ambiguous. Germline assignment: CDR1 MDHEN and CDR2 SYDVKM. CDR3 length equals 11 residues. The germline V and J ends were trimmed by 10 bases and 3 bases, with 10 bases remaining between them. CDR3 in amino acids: CATRLGYEQYF. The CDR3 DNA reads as TGTGCCACCAGACTTGGCTACGAGCAGTACTTC. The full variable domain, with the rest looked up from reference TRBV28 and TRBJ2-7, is DVKVTQSSRYLVKRTGEKVFLECVQDMDHENMFWYRQDPGLGLRLIYFSYDVKMKEKGDIPEGYSVSREKKERFSLILESASTNQTSMYLCATRLGYEQYFGPGTRLTVT.

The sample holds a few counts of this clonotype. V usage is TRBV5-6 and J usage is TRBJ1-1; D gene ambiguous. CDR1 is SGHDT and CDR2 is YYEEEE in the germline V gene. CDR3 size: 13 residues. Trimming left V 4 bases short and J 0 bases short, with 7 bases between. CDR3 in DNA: TGTGCCAGCAGCGGGATCATGAACACTGAAGCTTTCTTT. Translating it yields CASSGIMNTEAFF.

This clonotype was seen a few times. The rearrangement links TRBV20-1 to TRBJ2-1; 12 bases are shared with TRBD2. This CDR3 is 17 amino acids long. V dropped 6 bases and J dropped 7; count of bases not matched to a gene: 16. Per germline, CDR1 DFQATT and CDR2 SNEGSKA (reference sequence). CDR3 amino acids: CSAPDGGLAGIRNEQFF. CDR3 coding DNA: TGCAGTGCACCAGACGGGGGACTAGCGGGCATCAGGAATGAGCAGTTCTTC.

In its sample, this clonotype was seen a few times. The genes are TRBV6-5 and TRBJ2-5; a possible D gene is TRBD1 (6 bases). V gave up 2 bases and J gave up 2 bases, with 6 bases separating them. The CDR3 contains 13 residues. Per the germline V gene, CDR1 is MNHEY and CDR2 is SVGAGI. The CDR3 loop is CASSYGQQETQYF. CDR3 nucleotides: TGTGCCAGCAGTTACGGACAGCAAGAGACCCAGTACTTC.

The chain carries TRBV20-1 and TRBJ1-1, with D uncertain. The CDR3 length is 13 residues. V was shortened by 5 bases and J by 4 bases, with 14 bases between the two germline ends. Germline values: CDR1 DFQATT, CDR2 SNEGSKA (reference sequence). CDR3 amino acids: CSALHLGFTEAFF. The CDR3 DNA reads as TGCAGTGCTTTACATCTGGGATTCACTGAAGCTTTCTTT.

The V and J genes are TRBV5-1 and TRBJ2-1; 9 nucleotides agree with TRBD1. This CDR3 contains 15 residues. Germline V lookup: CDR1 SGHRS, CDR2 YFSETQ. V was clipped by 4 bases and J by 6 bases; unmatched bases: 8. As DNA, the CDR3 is TGCGCCAGCAGCGAGGGACAGGGAGCCCCCAATGAGCAGTTCTTC. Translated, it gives CASSEGQGAPNEQFF.

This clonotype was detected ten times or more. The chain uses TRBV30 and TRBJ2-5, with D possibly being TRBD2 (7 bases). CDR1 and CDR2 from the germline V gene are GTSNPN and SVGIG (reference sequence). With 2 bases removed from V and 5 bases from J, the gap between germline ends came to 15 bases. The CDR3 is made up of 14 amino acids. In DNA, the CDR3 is TGTGCCTGGAGTATCCCCAGGGGAGGGGAGACCCAGTACTTC. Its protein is CAWSIPRGGETQYF.

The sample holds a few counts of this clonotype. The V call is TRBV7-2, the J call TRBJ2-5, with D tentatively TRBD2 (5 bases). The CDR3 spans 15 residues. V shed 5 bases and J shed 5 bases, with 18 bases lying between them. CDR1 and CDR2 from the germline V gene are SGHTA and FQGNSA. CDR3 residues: CASSKAWGAGETQYF. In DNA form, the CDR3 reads TGTGCCAGCAGCAAAGCGTGGGGTGCGGGCGAGACCCAGTACTTC.